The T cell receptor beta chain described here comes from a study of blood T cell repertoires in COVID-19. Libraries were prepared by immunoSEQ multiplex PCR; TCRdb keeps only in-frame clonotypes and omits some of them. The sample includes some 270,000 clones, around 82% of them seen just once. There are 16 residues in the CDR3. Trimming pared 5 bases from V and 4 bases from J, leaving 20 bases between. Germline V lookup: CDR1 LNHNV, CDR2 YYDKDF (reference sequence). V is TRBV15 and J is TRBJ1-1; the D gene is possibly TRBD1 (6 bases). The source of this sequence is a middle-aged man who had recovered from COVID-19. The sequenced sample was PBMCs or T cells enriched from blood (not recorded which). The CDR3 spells CATSPSGRGEGTEAFF. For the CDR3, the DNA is TGTGCCACCAGCCCCTCGGGCAGGGGAGAAGGCACTGAAGCTTTCTTT.